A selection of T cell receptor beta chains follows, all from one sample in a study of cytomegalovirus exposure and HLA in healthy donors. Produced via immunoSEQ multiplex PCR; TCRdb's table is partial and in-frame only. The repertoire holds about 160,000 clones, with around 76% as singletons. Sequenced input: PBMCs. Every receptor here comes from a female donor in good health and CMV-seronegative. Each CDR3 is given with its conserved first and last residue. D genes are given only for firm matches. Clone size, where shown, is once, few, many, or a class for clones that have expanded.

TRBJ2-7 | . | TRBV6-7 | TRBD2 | CASSYSTLREIFYEQYF | TGTGCCAGCAGTTACTCGACCCTGCGGGAGATATTCTACGAGCAGTACTTC
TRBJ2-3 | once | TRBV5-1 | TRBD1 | CASSLGQSTDTQYF | TGCGCCAGCAGCCTGGGACAGAGCACAGATACGCAGTATTTT
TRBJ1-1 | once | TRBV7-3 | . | CASSLTGGTEAFF | TGTGCCAGCAGCTTAACCGGTGGCACTGAAGCTTTCTTT
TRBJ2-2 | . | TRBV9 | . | CASSVDRPGELFF | TGTGCCAGCAGCGTAGACAGACCCGGGGAGCTGTTTTTT
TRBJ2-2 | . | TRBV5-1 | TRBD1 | CASSLAGTGSTGELFF | TGCGCCAGCAGCTTGGCTGGGACAGGGAGCACCGGGGAGCTGTTTTTT
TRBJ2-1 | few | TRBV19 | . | CASSIFLGARLELPPRGYNEQFF | TGTGCCAGTAGTATATTCTTGGGGGCTCGGTTGGAGCTACCTCCCCGCGGATACAATGAGCAGTTCTTC
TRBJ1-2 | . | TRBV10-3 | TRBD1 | CAISDFKGARGYGYTF | TGTGCCATCAGTGATTTTAAGGGGGCGAGGGGCTATGGCTACACCTTC
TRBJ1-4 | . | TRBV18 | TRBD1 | CASSPGTENEKLFF | TGTGCCAGCTCACCCGGGACAGAGAATGAAAAACTGTTTTTT
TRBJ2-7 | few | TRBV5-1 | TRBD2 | CASSLASGGPYEQYF | TGCGCCAGCAGCTTGGCTAGCGGGGGCCCCTACGAGCAGTACTTC
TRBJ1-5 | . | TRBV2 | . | CASSDPLELGNQPQHF | TGTGCCAGCAGTGACCCTCTAGAGTTGGGCAATCAGCCCCAGCATTTT
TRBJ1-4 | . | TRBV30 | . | CARSGGTGLNEKLFF | TGTGCCAGGTCAGGCGGGACGGGCCTTAATGAAAAACTGTTTTTT
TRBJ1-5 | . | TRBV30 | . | CAWNLGASNQPQHF | TGTGCCTGGAACTTGGGAGCATCCAATCAGCCCCAGCATTTT
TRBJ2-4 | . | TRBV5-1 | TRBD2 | CASRTGTSGITDIQYF | TGCGCCAGCAGAACAGGGACTAGCGGGATAACTGACATTCAGTACTTC
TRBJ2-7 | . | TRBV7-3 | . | CASSLFRGYEQYF | TGTGCCAGCAGCTTATTCAGGGGTTACGAGCAGTACTTC
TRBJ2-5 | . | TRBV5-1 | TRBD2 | CASSLWGPSGDPETQYF | TGCGCCAGCAGCTTGTGGGGGCCTAGCGGGGACCCAGAGACCCAGTACTTC
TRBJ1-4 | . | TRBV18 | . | CASSPSQGKEKLFF | TGTGCCAGCTCACCCAGTCAGGGCAAAGAAAAACTGTTTTTT
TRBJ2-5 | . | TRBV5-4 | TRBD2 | CASSSLPGGAPETQYF | TGTGCCAGCAGCTCCCTACCCGGGGGGGCCCCAGAGACCCAGTACTTC
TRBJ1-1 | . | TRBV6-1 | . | CASRAGTRYTEAFF | TGTGCCAGCAGGGCCGGGACACGGTACACTGAAGCTTTCTTT
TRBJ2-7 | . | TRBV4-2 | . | CASSQEETGSYEQYF | TGTGCCAGCAGCCAAGAGGAAACAGGCTCATACGAGCAGTACTTC
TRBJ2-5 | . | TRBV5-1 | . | CASSLQGPQETQYF | TGCGCCAGCAGCTTGCAGGGGCCCCAAGAGACCCAGTACTTC
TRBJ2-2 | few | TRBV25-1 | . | CASSEYRTANTGELFF | TGTGCCAGCAGTGAATATAGGACAGCGAACACCGGGGAGCTGTTTTTT
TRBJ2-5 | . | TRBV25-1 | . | CASSPPQGGQETQYF | TGTGCCAGCAGCCCTCCACAGGGTGGTCAAGAGACCCAGTACTTC
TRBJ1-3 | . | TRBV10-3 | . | CAISESFQVTSGNTIYF | TGTGCCATCAGTGAGTCGTTTCAGGTAACATCTGGAAACACCATATATTTT
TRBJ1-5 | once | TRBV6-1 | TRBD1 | CASSRTGIFDQPQHF | TGTGCCAGCAGTAGGACAGGGATTTTCGATCAGCCCCAGCATTTT
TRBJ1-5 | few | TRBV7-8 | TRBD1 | CASSHRTGGRGNQPQHF | TGTGCCAGCAGCCACCGGACAGGGGGACGGGGCAATCAGCCCCAGCATTTT
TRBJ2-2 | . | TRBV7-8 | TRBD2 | CASSSLAGPENTGELFF | TGTGCCAGCAGCTCATTAGCGGGACCTGAGAACACCGGGGAGCTGTTTTTT
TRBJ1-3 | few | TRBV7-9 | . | CASSSTDSGNTIYF | TGTGCCAGCAGCTCGACAGACTCTGGAAACACCATATATTTT
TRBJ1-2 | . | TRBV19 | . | CASSIVTRAENYGYTF | TGTGCCAGTAGTATAGTTACGAGGGCGGAGAACTATGGCTACACCTTC
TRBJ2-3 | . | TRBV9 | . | CASSVAISWDTQYF | TGTGCCAGCAGCGTAGCTATCTCCTGGGATACGCAGTATTTT
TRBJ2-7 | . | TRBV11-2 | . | CASSYSGMIYEQYF | TGTGCCAGCAGCTATTCCGGGATGATCTACGAGCAGTACTTC
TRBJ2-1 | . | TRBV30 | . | CAWFGGLAVEQFF | TGTGCCTGGTTCGGGGGGCTAGCGGTCGAGCAGTTCTTC
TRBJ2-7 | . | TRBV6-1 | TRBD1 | CASSGTRDRDRVGLEQYF | TGTGCCAGCAGTGGGACGCGCGACCGGGACAGGGTAGGGCTGGAGCAGTACTTC
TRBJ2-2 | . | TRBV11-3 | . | CASSFRVGNTGELFF | TGTGCCAGCAGCTTCAGGGTAGGGAACACCGGGGAGCTGTTTTTT
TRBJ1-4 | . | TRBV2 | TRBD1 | CASTPIFGTGGGTNEKLFF | TGTGCCAGCACCCCAATATTTGGGACAGGGGGAGGAACTAATGAAAAACTGTTTTTT
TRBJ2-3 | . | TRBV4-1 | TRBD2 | CASSQVAGGPTDTQYF | TGCGCCAGCAGCCAAGTCGCGGGGGGCCCCACAGATACGCAGTATTTT
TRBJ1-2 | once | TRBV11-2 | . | CASSAGLYYGYTF | TGTGCCAGCAGCGCGGGACTTTACTATGGCTACACCTTC
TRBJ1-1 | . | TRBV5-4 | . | CASRDWGGMGTEAFF | TGTGCCAGCAGGGATTGGGGGGGTATGGGGACTGAAGCTTTCTTT
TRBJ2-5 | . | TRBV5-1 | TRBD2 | CASSPTSRTSGKETQYF | TGCGCCAGCAGCCCTACCTCGAGGACTAGCGGGAAAGAGACCCAGTACTTC
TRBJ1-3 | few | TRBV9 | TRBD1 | CASSVRTGSTAGNTIYF | TGTGCCAGCAGCGTCCGGACAGGATCCACCGCTGGAAACACCATATATTTT
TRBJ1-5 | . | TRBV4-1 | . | CASSQGQGLNQPQHF | TGCGCCAGCAGCCAAGGCCAGGGCTTAAATCAGCCCCAGCATTTT
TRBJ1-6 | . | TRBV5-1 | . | CASSKGTGDTYNSPLHF | TGCGCCAGCAGCAAGGGGACGGGGGATACCTATAATTCACCCCTCCACTTT
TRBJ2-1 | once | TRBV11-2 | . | CASSLELEQFF | TGTGCCAGCAGCTTAGAACTTGAGCAGTTCTTC
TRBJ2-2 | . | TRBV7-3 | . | CASSLGGFAGELFF | TGTGCCAGCAGCTTAGGGGGGTTCGCCGGGGAGCTGTTTTTT
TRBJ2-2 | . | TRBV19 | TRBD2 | CASSRLRRGGPFNTGELFF | TGTGCCAGTAGCCGTCTGAGGCGGGGGGGCCCCTTTAACACCGGGGAGCTGTTTTTT
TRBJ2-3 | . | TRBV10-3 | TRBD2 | CAITGLAGGPDTQYF | TGTGCCATCACGGGACTAGCGGGGGGGCCAGATACGCAGTATTTT
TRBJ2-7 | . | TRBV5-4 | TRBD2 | CASSLVASGISYEQYF | TGTGCCAGCAGCTTGGTGGCTAGCGGGATCTCCTACGAGCAGTACTTC
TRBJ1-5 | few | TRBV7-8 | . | CASSLEGTPSNQPQHF | TGTGCCAGCAGCTTAGAGGGGACTCCTAGCAATCAGCCCCAGCATTTT
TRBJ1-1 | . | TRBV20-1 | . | CSAWTTEAFF | TGCAGTGCTTGGACAACTGAAGCTTTCTTT
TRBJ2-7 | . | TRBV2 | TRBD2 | CASSSPSGANPYEQYF | TGTGCCAGCAGTTCGCCTAGCGGGGCCAATCCCTACGAGCAGTACTTC
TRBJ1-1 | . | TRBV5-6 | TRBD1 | CASSLGTGWNTEAFF | TGTGCCAGCAGCTTAGGGACAGGCTGGAACACTGAAGCTTTCTTT
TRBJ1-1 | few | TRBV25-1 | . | CASSPYGWGEAFF | TGTGCCAGCAGTCCATACGGCTGGGGCGAAGCTTTCTTT
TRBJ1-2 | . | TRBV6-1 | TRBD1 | CASRETGNYGYTF | TGTGCCAGCAGGGAGACAGGGAACTATGGCTACACCTTC
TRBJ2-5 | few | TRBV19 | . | CASSIGQGRGETQYF | TGTGCCAGTAGTATAGGTCAGGGAAGGGGAGAGACCCAGTACTTC